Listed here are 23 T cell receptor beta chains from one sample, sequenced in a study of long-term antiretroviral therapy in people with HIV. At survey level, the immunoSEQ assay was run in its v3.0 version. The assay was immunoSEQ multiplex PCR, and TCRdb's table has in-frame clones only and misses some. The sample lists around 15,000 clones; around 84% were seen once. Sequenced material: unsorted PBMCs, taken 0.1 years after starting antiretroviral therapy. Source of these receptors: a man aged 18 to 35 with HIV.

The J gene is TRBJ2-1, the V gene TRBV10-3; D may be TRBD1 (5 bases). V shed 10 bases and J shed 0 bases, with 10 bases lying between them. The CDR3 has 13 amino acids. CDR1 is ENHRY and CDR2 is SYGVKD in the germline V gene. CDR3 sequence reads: CATYDSSYNEQFF. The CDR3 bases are TGTGCCACCTATGACAGCTCCTACAATGAGCAGTTCTTC.

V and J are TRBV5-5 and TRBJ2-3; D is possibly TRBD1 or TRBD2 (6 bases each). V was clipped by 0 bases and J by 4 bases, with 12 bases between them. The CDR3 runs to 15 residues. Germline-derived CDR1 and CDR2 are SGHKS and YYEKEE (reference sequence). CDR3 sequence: CASSLDGGRADTQYF. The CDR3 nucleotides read TGTGCCAGCAGCTTGGACGGGGGCCGCGCAGATACGCAGTATTTT.

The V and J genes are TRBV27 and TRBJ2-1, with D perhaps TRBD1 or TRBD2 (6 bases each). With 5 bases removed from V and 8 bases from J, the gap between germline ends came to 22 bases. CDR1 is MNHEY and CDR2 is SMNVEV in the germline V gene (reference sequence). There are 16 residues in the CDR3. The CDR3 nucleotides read TGTGCCAGCAGTACTGGGTTCGGATACCGGGGGCATGAGCAGTTCTTC. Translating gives CASSTGFGYRGHEQFF.

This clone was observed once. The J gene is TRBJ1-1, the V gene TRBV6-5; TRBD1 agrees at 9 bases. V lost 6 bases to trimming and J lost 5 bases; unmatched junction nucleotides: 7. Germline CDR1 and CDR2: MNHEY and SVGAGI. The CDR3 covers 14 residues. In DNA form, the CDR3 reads TGTGCCAGCAGGGCCGGGACAGGGAGGACTGAAGCTTTCTTT. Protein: CASRAGTGRTEAFF.

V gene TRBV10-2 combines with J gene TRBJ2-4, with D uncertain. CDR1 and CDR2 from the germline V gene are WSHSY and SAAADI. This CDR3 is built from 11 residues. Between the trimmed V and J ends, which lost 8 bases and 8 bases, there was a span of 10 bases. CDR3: CASGNYDIQYF. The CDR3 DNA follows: TGCGCCAGCGGTAACTATGACATTCAGTACTTC.

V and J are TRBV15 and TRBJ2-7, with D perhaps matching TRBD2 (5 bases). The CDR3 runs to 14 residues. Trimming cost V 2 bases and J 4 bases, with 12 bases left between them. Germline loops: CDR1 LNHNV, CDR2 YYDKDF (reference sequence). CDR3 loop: CATSRPRELYEQYF. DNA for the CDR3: TGTGCCACCAGCAGACCGAGGGAGCTTTACGAGCAGTACTTC. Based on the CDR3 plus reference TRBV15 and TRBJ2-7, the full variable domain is DAMVIQNPRYQVTQFGKPVTLSCSQTLNHNVMYWYQQKSSQAPKLLFHYYDKDFNNEADTPDNFQSRRPNTSFCFLDIRSPGLGDTAMYLCATSRPRELYEQYFGPGTRLTVT.

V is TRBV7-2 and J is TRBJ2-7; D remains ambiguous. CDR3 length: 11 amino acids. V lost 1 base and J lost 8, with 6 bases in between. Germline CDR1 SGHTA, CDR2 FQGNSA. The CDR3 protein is CASSLVAQQYF. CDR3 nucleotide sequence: TGTGCCAGCAGCTTAGTGGCCCAGCAGTACTTC.

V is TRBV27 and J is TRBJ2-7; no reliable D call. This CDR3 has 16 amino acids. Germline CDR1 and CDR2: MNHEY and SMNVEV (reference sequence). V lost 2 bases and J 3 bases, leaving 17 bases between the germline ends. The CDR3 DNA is TGTGCCAGCAGTTTAGATGTAGGTGGAAGCAACTACGAGCAGTACTTC. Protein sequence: CASSLDVGGSNYEQYF.

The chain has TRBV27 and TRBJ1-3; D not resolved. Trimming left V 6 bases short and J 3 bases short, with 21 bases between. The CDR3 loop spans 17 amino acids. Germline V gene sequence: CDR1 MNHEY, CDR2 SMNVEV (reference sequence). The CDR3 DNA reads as TGTGCCAGCAGCCGTGCCGGGCCCGAACCCCTTGGAAACACCATATATTTT. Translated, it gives CASSRAGPEPLGNTIYF.

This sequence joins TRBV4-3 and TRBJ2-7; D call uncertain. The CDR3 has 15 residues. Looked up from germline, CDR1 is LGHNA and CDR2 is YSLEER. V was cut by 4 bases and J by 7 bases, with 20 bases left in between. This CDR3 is CASSPYHSPSAEQYF. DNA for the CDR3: TGCGCCAGCAGCCCATATCACAGCCCGTCTGCGGAGCAGTACTTC.

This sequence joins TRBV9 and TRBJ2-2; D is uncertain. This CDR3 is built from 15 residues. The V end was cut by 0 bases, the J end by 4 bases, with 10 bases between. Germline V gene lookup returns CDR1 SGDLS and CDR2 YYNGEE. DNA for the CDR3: TGTGCCAGCAGCGTAGTCTTCGGACCCACCGGGGAGCTGTTTTTT. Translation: CASSVVFGPTGELFF.

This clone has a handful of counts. The CDR3 region has the DNA TGTGCCAGCAGGGTGTCCGGGACAGGGCTGGATACGCAGTATTTT. Translation gives CASRVSGTGLDTQYF. This chain uses TRBV6-5 with TRBJ2-3; 9 bases line up with TRBD1. The CDR3 covers 15 residues. V was pared by 6 bases and J by 6 bases, with 10 bases of the junction left unmatched. Germline loops: CDR1 MNHEY, CDR2 SVGAGI.

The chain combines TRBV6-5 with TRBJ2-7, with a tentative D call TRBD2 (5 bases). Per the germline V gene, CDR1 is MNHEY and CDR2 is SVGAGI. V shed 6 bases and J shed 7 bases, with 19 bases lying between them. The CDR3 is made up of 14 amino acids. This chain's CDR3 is CASSRRGVPVEQYF. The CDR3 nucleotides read TGTGCCAGCAGCCGCCGGGGAGTCCCCGTAGAGCAGTACTTC.

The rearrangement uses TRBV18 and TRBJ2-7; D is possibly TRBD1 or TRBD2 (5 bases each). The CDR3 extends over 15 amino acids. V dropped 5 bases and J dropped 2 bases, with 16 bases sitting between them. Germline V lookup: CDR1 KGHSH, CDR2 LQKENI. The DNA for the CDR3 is TGTGCCAGCTCAGGAGACAGAGGGAGAACCTACGAGCAGTACTTC. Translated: CASSGDRGRTYEQYF.

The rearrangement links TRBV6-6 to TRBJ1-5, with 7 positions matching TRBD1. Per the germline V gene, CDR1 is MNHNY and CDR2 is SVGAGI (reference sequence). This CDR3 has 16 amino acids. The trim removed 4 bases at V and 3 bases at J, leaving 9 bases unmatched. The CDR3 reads CASSFIPDRDNQPQHF. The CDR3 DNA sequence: TGTGCCAGCAGTTTCATCCCTGACAGGGACAATCAGCCCCAGCATTTT.

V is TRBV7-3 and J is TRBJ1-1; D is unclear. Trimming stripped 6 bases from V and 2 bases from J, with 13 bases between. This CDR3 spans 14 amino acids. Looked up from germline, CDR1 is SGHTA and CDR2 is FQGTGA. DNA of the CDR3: TGTGCCAGCAGAACCGAGTGGACTAACACTGAAGCTTTCTTT. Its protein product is CASRTEWTNTEAFF.

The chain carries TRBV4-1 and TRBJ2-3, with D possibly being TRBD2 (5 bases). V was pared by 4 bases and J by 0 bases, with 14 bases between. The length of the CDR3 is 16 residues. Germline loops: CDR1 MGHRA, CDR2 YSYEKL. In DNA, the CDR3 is TGCGCCAGCAGCCCCCGGGATAGCTCTAGCACAGATACGCAGTATTTT. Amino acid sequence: CASSPRDSSSTDTQYF.

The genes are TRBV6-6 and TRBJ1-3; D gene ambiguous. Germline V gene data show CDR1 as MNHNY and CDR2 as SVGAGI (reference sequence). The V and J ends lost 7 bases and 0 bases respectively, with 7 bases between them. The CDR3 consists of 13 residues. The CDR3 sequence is CASTYYSGNTIYF. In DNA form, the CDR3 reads TGTGCCAGCACATATTACTCTGGAAACACCATATATTTT.

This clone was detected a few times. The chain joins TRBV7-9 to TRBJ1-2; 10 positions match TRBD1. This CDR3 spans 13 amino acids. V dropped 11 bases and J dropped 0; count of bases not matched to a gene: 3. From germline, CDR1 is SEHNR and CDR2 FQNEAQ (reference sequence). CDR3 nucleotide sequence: TGTGCCGTCGGACAGGGGGCTAACTATGGCTACACCTTC. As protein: CAVGQGANYGYTF.

CDR3 sequence reads: CAISETGQRGDEQYF. Written as DNA, the CDR3 is TGTGCCATCAGTGAGACAGGACAGCGAGGGGACGAGCAGTACTTC. The gene calls are TRBV10-3 and TRBJ2-7, with TRBD1 as a possible D gene (6 bases). This CDR3 comprises 15 residues. Germline CDR1 ENHRY, CDR2 SYGVKD. V was shortened by 2 bases and J by 5 bases, with 16 bases between the two germline ends.

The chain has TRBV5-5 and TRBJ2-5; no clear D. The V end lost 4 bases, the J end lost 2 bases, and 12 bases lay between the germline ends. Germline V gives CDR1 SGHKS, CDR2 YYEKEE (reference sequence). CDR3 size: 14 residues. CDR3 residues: CASSPFFIQETQYF. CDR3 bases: TGTGCCAGCAGCCCCTTTTTTATACAAGAGACCCAGTACTTC.

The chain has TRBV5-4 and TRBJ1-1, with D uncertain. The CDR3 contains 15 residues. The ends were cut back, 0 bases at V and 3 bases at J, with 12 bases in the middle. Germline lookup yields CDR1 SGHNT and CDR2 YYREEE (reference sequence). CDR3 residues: CASSLGPVGHTEAFF. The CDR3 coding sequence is TGTGCCAGCAGCTTGGGCCCGGTAGGGCACACTGAAGCTTTCTTT.

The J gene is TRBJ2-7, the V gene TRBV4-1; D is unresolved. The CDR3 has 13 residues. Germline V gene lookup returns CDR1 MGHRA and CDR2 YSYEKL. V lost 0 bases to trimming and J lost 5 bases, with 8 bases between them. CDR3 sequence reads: CASSQDEVDEQYF. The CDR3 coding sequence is TGCGCCAGCAGCCAAGATGAAGTCGACGAGCAGTACTTC.